This is a list of T cell receptor beta chains from one sample in a study of blood T cells in healthy people across ages. TCRdb independently ran MiXCR on the 5' RACE reads; one entry per CDR3 protein. The sample shows 1.5 million to 2 million distinct CDR3 sequences, about 31% of them seen only once. Sequencing was carried out using blood. These TCRs come from a woman between 25 and 40 years old in good health. The CDR3 runs from the conserved cysteine through the conserved F or W. D genes are given only for firm matches. Only some rows state a clone size, as once, few, many or a class for expanded clones.

size | J | V | D | length | CDR3 | DNA
. | TRBJ2-7 | TRBV4-1 | . | 13 | CASSHNQVYEQYF | TGCGCCAGCAGCCATAACCAGGTCTACGAGCAGTACTTC
. | TRBJ2-5 | TRBV12-3/TRBV12-4 | . | 13 | CASSRQRQETQYF | TGTGCCAGCAGTCGACAGAGACAAGAGACCCAGTACTTC
once | TRBJ2-2 | TRBV4-1 | TRBD2 | 16 | CASSPEGTTNTGELFF | TGCGCCAGCAGCCCAGAAGGGACTACGAACACCGGGGAGCTGTTTTTT
. | TRBJ1-2 | TRBV19 | . | 11 | CASETYYGYTF | TGTGCGTCCGAGACCTACTATGGCTACACCTTC
. | TRBJ2-6 | TRBV20-1 | TRBD1 | 16 | CSARDRDRSGANVLTF | TGCAGTGCTAGGGACAGGGATCGGTCTGGGGCCAACGTCCTGACTTTC
few | TRBJ1-6 | TRBV6-5 | . | 13 | CASRTRYNSPLHF | TGTGCCAGCAGGACACGGTATAATTCACCCCTCCACTTT
few | TRBJ2-5 | TRBV7-9 | . | 14 | CASSLQGWEETQYF | TGTGCCAGCAGCCTACAGGGTTGGGAAGAGACCCAGTACTTC
. | TRBJ2-3 | TRBV12-3/TRBV12-4 | . | 14 | CASSSQGFRETQYF | TGTGCCAGCAGTTCCCAGGGGTTTCGTGAGACCCAGTATTTT
few | TRBJ2-3 | TRBV9 | . | 16 | CASSASVARRTDTQYF | TGTGCCAGCAGCGCCTCCGTTGCGCGCCGCACAGATACGCAGTATTTT
. | TRBJ2-5 | TRBV4-1 | TRBD2 | 17 | CASSQDVGGNPRETQYF | TGCGCCAGCAGCCAAGACGTGGGGGGGAACCCCAGAGAGACCCAGTACTTC
. | TRBJ1-5 | TRBV3-1 | . | 15 | CASSQAARSNQPQHF | TGTGCCAGCAGCCAAGCTGCCAGGAGCAATCAGCCCCAGCATTTT
. | TRBJ1-4 | TRBV10-3 | . | 15 | CAISESSGEREKLFF | TGTGCCATCAGTGAGTCGTCAGGGGAACGGGAAAAACTGTTTTTT
few | TRBJ2-4 | TRBV25-1 | . | 14 | CASGEGVFKNIQYF | TGTGCCAGCGGTGAGGGCGTTTTCAAAAACATTCAGTACTTC
. | TRBJ2-5 | TRBV6-1 | . | 16 | CASSKGPFGGRETQYF | TGTGCCAGCAGTAAAGGACCTTTTGGGGGCCGAGAGACCCAGTACTTC
. | TRBJ2-5 | TRBV5-1 | TRBD1 | 14 | CASSPSGQTETQYF | TGCGCCAGCAGCCCGTCGGGACAGACAGAGACCCAGTACTTC
. | TRBJ1-2 | TRBV30 | . | 12 | CAWSQQAGGYTF | TGTGCCTGGAGTCAGCAAGCAGGGGGCTACACCTTC
few | TRBJ2-7 | TRBV2 | . | 14 | CASSGSSYSYEQYF | TGTGCCAGCAGTGGGAGCAGTTATTCCTACGAGCAGTACTTC
few | TRBJ1-2 | TRBV20-1 | . | 13 | CSASFRIEGTSTF | TGCAGTGCATCATTTAGGATCGAAGGGACAAGCACCTTC
few | TRBJ2-7 | TRBV11-2 | . | 15 | CASSLVEAATYEQYF | TGTGCCAGCAGCTTAGTGGAAGCGGCCACCTACGAGCAGTACTTC